This T cell receptor beta chain was profiled in a study of blood T cells in healthy people across ages. Findings and caveats of the study: The study could not conclusively compare naive and antigen-experienced cells, given its unsorted PBMCs. Donor CMV status, an unknown factor, possibly confounded changes in expanded clonotypes.

The total RNA that was extracted per sample amounted to at least 5 micrograms. The V gene's germline CDR1 is SGHTA and CDR2 FQGNSA. This CDR3 comprises 13 residues. The V gene end was trimmed by 5 bases and the J gene end by 9 bases; junction bases not matched to a gene: 6. A second roughly 7 to 12 cycle PCR used barcoded and J-beta primers. Sequencing yielded, for each sample, at least 3 million paired-end reads carrying CDR3. TCRdb reanalysed the 5' RACE reads using MiXCR and keeps one entry per CDR3 protein. Of roughly 2 million distinct CDR3 sequences in the sample, 49% were seen once. A note on this clonotype: The antigen is undetermined.

The chain has TRBV7-2 and TRBJ2-1, with 8 bases aligning to TRBD1. This sequence was found in a woman between 35 and 50 years old in good health. The sample comprised blood. CDR3 residues: CASSRRQGSEQFF. The CDR3 region has the DNA TGTGCCAGCAGCCGTCGACAGGGGAGTGAGCAGTTCTTC.